These 31 T cell receptor beta chains originate from one sample sequenced in a study of T-cell memory formation after mild COVID-19. TCRdb itself ran the 5' RACE reads through MiXCR, one entry per CDR3 protein. The sample includes roughly 600,000 distinct CDR3 sequences, about a sixth of them seen just once. The material sequenced was PBMCs or a T cell subset sorted from them (not recorded which). The receptors were gathered from an adult woman who had mild COVID-19 (a few samples of this study predate the infection). Cell type and time point are not known.

This clonotype has just a few counts. Written as DNA, the CDR3 is TGTGCCAGCAAGGGGACAGGGGGTTCCGTAATGAACACTGAAGCTTTCTTT. Encoded protein: CASKGTGGSVMNTEAFF. The chain employs TRBV2 and TRBJ1-1; 11 bases line up with TRBD1. Trimming at V came to 7 bases and at J to 0 bases, leaving 10 bases not matched to a gene. The germline CDR1 and CDR2 sequences are SNHLY and FYNNEI. This CDR3 comprises 17 residues.

V gene TRBV18 combines with J gene TRBJ2-2, with a possible D match to TRBD2 (5 bases). This CDR3 is built from 16 residues. The V end was cut by 0 bases, the J end by 0 bases, with 8 bases between. Looked up from germline, CDR1 is KGHSH and CDR2 is LQKENI. DNA of the CDR3: TGTGCCAGCTCACCACCCGGGATAACGAACACCGGGGAGCTGTTTTTT. This gives the protein CASSPPGITNTGELFF.

There are a few counts of this clonotype. The chain has TRBV12-3 or TRBV12-4 and TRBJ2-2; D unresolved. The V end was cut by 8 bases, the J end by 1 base, with 8 bases between. This CDR3 contains 13 residues. CDR3 nucleotide sequence: TGTGCCAGCCATCATAGGAACACCGGGGAGCTGTTTTTT. Encoded protein: CASHHRNTGELFF.

The CDR3 DNA reads as TGTGCCAGCAGCTTGCTCGGGGTCGGCACTGAAGCTTTCTTT. It translates to CASSLLGVGTEAFF. The chain combines TRBV5-6 with TRBJ1-1; the D is unclear. CDR3 size: 14 residues. Between the trimmed V and J ends, which lost 1 base and 4 bases, there was a span of 11 bases. Germline V gives CDR1 SGHDT, CDR2 YYEEEE.

V is TRBV5-1 and J is TRBJ2-5, with a tentative D call TRBD2 (6 bases). CDR1 is SGHRS, CDR2 YFSETQ, per germline. The CDR3 runs 14 residues. Trimming left V 2 bases short and J 2 bases short, with 10 bases between. CDR3 DNA sequence: TGCGCCAGCAGCTTCGCGACTAGACAAGAGACCCAGTACTTC. Encoded protein: CASSFATRQETQYF.

The rearrangement links TRBV12-3 or TRBV12-4 to TRBJ2-7, with 9 bases that match TRBD1. The V and J ends lost 2 bases and 6 bases, in that order; junction bases with no gene match: 5. The CDR3 length is 14 residues. CDR3 in amino acids: CASSLPGQGGEQYF. The CDR3 DNA reads TGTGCCAGCAGTTTACCGGGACAGGGCGGCGAGCAGTACTTC.

The rearrangement links TRBV7-9 to TRBJ2-7; a possible D gene is TRBD2 (5 bases). CDR3 length: 17 amino acids. Trimming removed 3 bases at V and 4 bases at J, with 22 bases between. Looked up from germline, CDR1 is SEHNR and CDR2 is FQNEAQ (reference sequence). The CDR3 DNA sequence: TGTGCCAGCAGCTTTGGCCAAGCGGACCCCCACTGGTACGAGCAGTACTTC. Translated, it gives CASSFGQADPHWYEQYF.

The chain uses TRBV12-3 or TRBV12-4 and TRBJ2-1; the D call may be TRBD1 or TRBD2 (6 bases each). V lost 7 bases and J lost 4, with 29 bases in between. The CDR3 has 19 amino acids. Here the CDR3 reads CASKKGGRGLAPLYNEQFF. CDR3 DNA sequence: TGTGCCAGCAAGAAGGGTGGCAGGGGACTCGCCCCACTTTACAATGAGCAGTTCTTC.

The genes are TRBV25-1 and TRBJ2-3; a possible D gene is TRBD2 (6 bases). Trimming pared 0 bases from V and 4 bases from J, leaving 8 bases between. The length of the CDR3 is 14 residues. CDR1 is MGHDK, CDR2 SYGVNS, per germline. The CDR3 spells CASSEYGEADTQYF. The DNA for the CDR3 is TGTGCCAGCAGTGAATACGGGGAGGCAGATACGCAGTATTTT.

The sample holds many counts of this clonotype. The V call is TRBV5-5, the J call TRBJ2-6; 7 nucleotides agree with TRBD1. Unmatched junction bases numbered 9, after V lost 4 bases and J lost 14 bases. The germline CDR1 and CDR2 sequences are SGHKS and YYEKEE (reference sequence). CDR3 length: 13 amino acids. The CDR3 DNA follows: TGTGCCAGCAGCCGGACAGGACAAGGATTCCTGACTTTC. Protein sequence: CASSRTGQGFLTF.

This clonotype has more than one count but fewer than ten. V usage is TRBV6-6 and J usage is TRBJ2-7; 7 bases align to TRBD2. Germline assignment: CDR1 MNHNY and CDR2 SVGAGI (reference sequence). J lost 0 bases, V lost 6 bases, and 5 bases had no gene match. This CDR3 is 14 amino acids long. The DNA for the CDR3 is TGTGCCAGCAGGGCGGGGGAAAGCTCCTACGAGCAGTACTTC. Translated: CASRAGESSYEQYF.

V is TRBV6-6 and J is TRBJ1-2; 7 bases agree with TRBD1. With V trimmed by 2 bases and J by 7 bases, 4 bases remained unmatched. The CDR3 has 13 residues. Germline V gene data show CDR1 as MNHNY and CDR2 as SVGAGI (reference sequence). The CDR3 loop reads CASSYAAGGGYTF. For the CDR3, the DNA is TGTGCCAGCAGTTACGCGGCAGGGGGTGGCTACACCTTC.

In this sample, this clonotype turned up a few times. The chain employs TRBV7-2 and TRBJ2-5; the D gene is possibly TRBD2 (5 bases). Germline loops: CDR1 SGHTA, CDR2 FQGNSA. CDR3 length: 14 amino acids. Trimming shortened V by 5 bases and J by 7 bases, and 17 bases separated the two germline ends. CDR3 DNA sequence: TGTGCCAGCAGCAACCAGGACGGACTTGGGACCCAGTACTTC. Protein: CASSNQDGLGTQYF.

The chain has TRBV5-5 and TRBJ1-4, with D perhaps TRBD1 (6 bases). V gave up 1 base and J gave up 4 bases, with 11 bases separating them. The CDR3 length is 15 residues. The V gene's germline CDR1 is SGHKS and CDR2 YYEKEE (reference sequence). The CDR3 protein is CASSLRRGVNEKLFF. For the CDR3, the DNA is TGTGCCAGCAGCTTGCGGAGGGGGGTTAATGAAAAACTGTTTTTT.

The gene calls are TRBV7-6 and TRBJ1-2, with D tentatively TRBD1 (6 bases). The germline gives CDR1 SGHVS, CDR2 FNYEAQ. The length of the CDR3 is 17 residues. V lost 4 bases and J 1 base, leaving 19 bases between the germline ends. The chain's CDR3 is CASSSKTGTLDNYGYTF. CDR3 DNA: TGTGCCAGCAGCTCGAAAACAGGGACACTCGATAACTATGGCTACACCTTC.

This clonotype appeared a few times. This chain connects TRBV11-3 to TRBJ1-1; TRBD1 might be the D (5 bases). The CDR3 totals 14 residues. V lost 5 bases, J lost 4 bases, and 14 bases lay in between. Per germline, CDR1 SGHNT and CDR2 YENEEA. This CDR3 is CASSPGQRGTEAFF. The CDR3 coding sequence is TGTGCCAGCAGCCCAGGGCAAAGGGGCACTGAAGCTTTCTTT.

In its sample, this clonotype was seen many times. The V and J genes are TRBV7-9 and TRBJ2-4; 9 bases line up with TRBD2. The V segment lost 1 base and the J segment 4 bases; nucleotides outside the gene matches: 2. Germline V gene sequence: CDR1 SEHNR, CDR2 FQNEAQ (reference sequence). The CDR3 is 15 amino acids. The CDR3 is CASSLGTSGKNIQYF. For the CDR3, the DNA is TGTGCCAGCAGCTTAGGAACTAGCGGGAAAAACATTCAGTACTTC.

V is TRBV5-6 and J is TRBJ2-7; TRBD2 aligns across 8 bases. CDR1 and CDR2 from the germline V gene are SGHDT and YYEEEE. J was trimmed by 6 bases and V by 5 bases; bases with no gene match: 10. CDR3 length equals 14 residues. The CDR3 sequence: CASSMGTRGAEQYF. The CDR3 DNA is TGTGCCAGCAGTATGGGGACTAGAGGGGCCGAGCAGTACTTC.

V and J are TRBV5-1 and TRBJ2-1, with TRBD1 matching over 9 bases. The CDR3 sequence is 13 residues long. Germline-derived CDR1 and CDR2 are SGHRS and YFSETQ. Trimming took 0 bases from V and 13 from J; bases not matched to a gene: 5. The CDR3 sequence is CASSLVRDRAQFF. The DNA for the CDR3 is TGCGCCAGCAGCTTGGTGAGGGACAGGGCCCAGTTCTTC.

The V call is TRBV5-1, the J call TRBJ1-2; tentative D call: TRBD1 (5 bases). V lost 4 bases to trimming and J lost 0 bases, with 16 bases between them. CDR3 length: 16 amino acids. The germline V gene has CDR1 SGHRS and CDR2 YFSETQ. The CDR3 is CASSPGSGQANYGYTF. CDR3 bases: TGCGCCAGCAGCCCAGGGAGCGGTCAGGCTAACTATGGCTACACCTTC.

The genes are TRBV20-1 and TRBJ2-7, with 9 bases identical to TRBD1. The germline gives CDR1 DFQATT, CDR2 SNEGSKA (reference sequence). Trimming cost V 5 bases and J 5 bases; bases outside gene matches: 7. The CDR3 contains 13 residues. This CDR3 is CSAFRDREHEQYF. The CDR3 nucleotides are TGCAGTGCTTTCCGGGACAGGGAACACGAGCAGTACTTC.

This clonotype was recorded many times. This chain uses TRBV5-1 with TRBJ2-5, with 7 bases lining up with TRBD1. After removal of 4 bases from V and 7 bases from J, the junction contained 13 bases not matched to a gene. This CDR3 has 15 residues. Germline CDR1 is SGHRS and CDR2 is YFSETQ. The CDR3 DNA is TGCGCCAGCAGCCCGTCCAAGCTCACAGGGGTGACCCAGTACTTC. Protein: CASSPSKLTGVTQYF.

This chain joins TRBV9 and TRBJ1-2; D remains ambiguous. The germline gives CDR1 SGDLS, CDR2 YYNGEE. This CDR3 is built from 16 residues. The V gene lost 3 bases and the J gene lost 2 bases, with 17 bases spanning the gap. CDR3 region: CASSGRREGENYGYTF. DNA of the CDR3: TGTGCCAGCAGCGGACGTAGAGAGGGCGAGAACTATGGCTACACCTTC.

Only a few counts were recorded for this clonotype. The chain is built from TRBV7-2 and TRBJ2-3, with 8 bases aligning to TRBD2. Unmatched junction bases numbered 17, after V lost 7 bases and J lost 2 bases. Germline-derived CDR1 and CDR2 are SGHTA and FQGNSA. The CDR3 length is 18 residues. The CDR3 sequence: CASMIRRALAEYTDTQYF. As DNA, the CDR3 is TGTGCCAGCATGATTCGCCGGGCACTAGCGGAATACACAGATACGCAGTATTTT.

The chain recombines TRBV12-3 or TRBV12-4 with TRBJ1-1; 8 bases line up with TRBD1. The CDR3 has 15 amino acids. V gave up 6 bases and J gave up 6 bases; unmatched junction bases: 12. The DNA of the CDR3 is TGTGCCAGCAGGTGGACAGGGTCCAACCGGGCTGAAGCTTTCTTT. This encodes CASRWTGSNRAEAFF.

This clonotype showed up just a few times. The chain uses TRBV7-2 and TRBJ1-2, with 9 bases fitting TRBD1. Germline assignment: CDR1 SGHTA and CDR2 FQGNSA. The CDR3 runs 14 residues. The J segment lost 5 bases and the V segment lost 5 bases, leaving 6 bases of the junction unmatched. The CDR3 region is CASSAGTGRYGYTF. The CDR3 bases are TGTGCCAGCAGCGCAGGGACAGGGAGATATGGCTACACCTTC.

In its sample, this clonotype was seen a few times. The J gene is TRBJ2-7, the V gene TRBV6-6, with 10 bases aligning to TRBD2. Germline V CDR1 and CDR2: MNHNY, SVGAGI (reference sequence). Trimming at V came to 7 bases and at J to 1 base, leaving 7 bases not matched to a gene. The CDR3 consists of 15 residues. The CDR3, as DNA: TGTGCCAGCATGGGTAGCGGGGGGCCGTCCTACGAGCAGTACTTC. Protein product: CASMGSGGPSYEQYF.

J is TRBJ2-6 and V is TRBV20-1; 13 nucleotides line up with TRBD2. V shed 0 bases and J 3 bases; nucleotides not matched to a gene: 20. From germline, CDR1 is DFQATT and CDR2 SNEGSKA (reference sequence). This CDR3 comprises 23 residues. The CDR3 sequence is CSARDPSGTSGELSFSGANVLTF. CDR3 DNA: TGCAGTGCTAGAGACCCTTCCGGGACTAGCGGGGAGCTCTCTTTCAGTGGGGCCAACGTCCTGACTTTC.

This clonotype was counted only a few times. The rearrangement joins TRBV7-9 to TRBJ1-2, with D maybe TRBD1 (5 bases). The CDR3 extends over 13 amino acids. The germline gives CDR1 SEHNR, CDR2 FQNEAQ (reference sequence). V lost 2 bases and J lost 8, with 12 bases in between. The CDR3 region has the DNA TGTGCCAGCAGCTTAAGGGGCCCACCCGGCTACACCTTC. Protein product: CASSLRGPPGYTF. Variable domain in full (rest from reference TRBV7-9 and TRBJ1-2): DTGVSQNPRHKITKRGQNVTFRCDPISEHNRLYWYRQTLGQGPEFLTYFQNEAQLEKSRLLSDRFSAERPKGSFSTLEIQRTEQGDSAMYLCASSLRGPPGYTFGSGTRLTVV.

This clonotype was seen a handful of times. The chain carries TRBV7-2 and TRBJ2-2; D tentatively fits TRBD1 or TRBD2 (6 bases each). V was pared by 5 bases and J by 3 bases, with 13 bases between. The CDR3 has 15 residues. Germline CDR1 is SGHTA and CDR2 is FQGNSA. The CDR3 DNA is TGTGCCAGCAGCAAAGGGGGGACGTACACCGGGGAGCTGTTTTTT. It is translated as CASSKGGTYTGELFF.

The rearrangement uses TRBV6-5 and TRBJ2-7; no clear D gene. CDR1 is MNHEY, CDR2 SVGAGI, per germline. The CDR3 has 13 amino acids. V was clipped by 2 bases and J by 3 bases, with 8 bases between them. Here the CDR3 reads CASSYVFGYEQYF. CDR3 DNA sequence: TGTGCCAGCAGTTACGTCTTCGGCTACGAGCAGTACTTC.